The source of this T cell receptor beta chain is a study of CD8+CD57+ T cells in acquired aplastic anemia. For sequencing, patients were chosen who had shown expansion of CD8+CD57+ cells by flow cytometry. The V end lost 5 bases, the J end lost 5 bases, and 16 bases lay between the germline ends. Germline CDR1 reads ENHRY; CDR2 reads SYGVKD. The CDR3 length is 16 residues. It was genomic DNA that served as the template for profiling TCR beta VDJ and CDR3. TCRdb analysed the reads with MiXCR anew, one entry per CDR3 protein. The sample carries 150,000 or so distinct CDR3 sequences, 45% to 55% recorded once.

The sample comprised sorted CD4+, CD8+, or CD8+CD57+ T cells (not recorded which) from PBMCs. V gene TRBV10-3 combines with J gene TRBJ1-6; D is perhaps TRBD1 (6 bases). The receptor comes from a human donor with aplastic anemia. CDR3 sequence reads: CAISMKLTGDNSPLHF. The CDR3 coding sequence is TGTGCCATCAGTATGAAGCTGACAGGAGATAATTCACCCCTCCACTTT.